These 9 T cell receptor beta chains came from one sample sequenced in a study of identical twins. Using its own MiXCR run on the 5' RACE reads, TCRdb lists one record per CDR3 protein. The table shows about 490,000 distinct CDR3 sequences, with 15% occurring only once. This same sample was also part of a study on yellow fever vaccine responses in identical twins.

The sequenced sample consisted of CD4+ T cells sorted from blood. Receptors were obtained from a woman aged 18-30 years in good health.

This clonotype was found a few times. The V and J genes are TRBV12-3 or TRBV12-4 and TRBJ2-7; no clear D. Trimming left V 5 bases short and J 0 bases short, with 14 bases between. The CDR3 sequence is 15 residues long. The CDR3 protein is CASSMSGWSSYEQYF. In DNA form, the CDR3 reads TGTGCCAGCAGTATGTCCGGGTGGAGCTCCTACGAGCAGTACTTC.

The CDR3 sequence is CASKGQDNSPLHF. As DNA, the CDR3 is TGTGCCAGCAAGGGACAGGATAATTCACCCCTCCACTTT. This chain connects TRBV5-6 to TRBJ1-6; 8 bases are a match to TRBD1. The germline CDR1 and CDR2 sequences are SGHDT and YYEEEE. The CDR3 has 13 residues. J was trimmed by 5 bases and V by 6 bases; bases with no gene match: 1.

The CDR3 loop is CASRFGSTDTQYF. The CDR3 coding sequence is TGCGCCAGCAGATTTGGCAGCACAGATACGCAGTATTTT. The rearrangement links TRBV5-1 to TRBJ2-3; D gene uncertain. Germline values: CDR1 SGHRS, CDR2 YFSETQ. V lost 5 bases and J 0 bases, leaving 7 bases between the germline ends. The CDR3 totals 13 residues.

Ten or more counts support this clonotype. The V and J genes are TRBV6-1 and TRBJ1-2; TRBD1 aligns across 7 bases. J was trimmed by 5 bases and V by 6 bases; bases with no gene match: 6. The germline gives CDR1 MNHNS, CDR2 SASEGT. CDR3 length: 13 amino acids. The CDR3 loop reads CASRPGQRYGYTF. CDR3 sequence (DNA): TGTGCCAGCAGGCCGGGACAGAGATATGGCTACACCTTC.

This clonotype appeared a few times. CDR3: CSARPLAHETQYF. In nucleotides, the CDR3 is TGCAGTGCTAGACCCCTAGCTCATGAGACCCAGTACTTC. This chain connects TRBV20-1 to TRBJ2-5, with a weak D call TRBD2 (5 bases). Trimming took off 2 bases at V and 5 bases at J, with 12 bases between the two ends. The CDR3 runs 13 residues. CDR1 is DFQATT and CDR2 is SNEGSKA in the germline V gene (reference sequence).

This chain uses TRBV4-1 with TRBJ2-5; 14 bases align to TRBD2. Germline assignment: CDR1 MGHRA and CDR2 YSYEKL. The CDR3 is 16 amino acids. J lost 4 bases, V lost 6 bases, and 7 bases had no gene match. The CDR3 sequence is CASSSTSGGAGETQYF. The CDR3 DNA reads as TGCGCCAGCAGTTCGACTAGCGGGGGGGCCGGAGAGACCCAGTACTTC.

This clonotype was seen repeatedly, ten times or more. This rearrangement joins TRBV27 to TRBJ2-7; D gene unclear. The CDR3 runs to 14 residues. V lost 4 bases, J lost 10 bases, and 20 bases lay in between. Germline CDR1 is MNHEY and CDR2 is SMNVEV (reference sequence). The CDR3, as DNA: TGTGCCAGCAGTTCGCCCCGACACCGGAACACTCAGTACTTC. It codes for CASSSPRHRNTQYF.

This clonotype has more than one count but fewer than ten. V usage is TRBV27 and J usage is TRBJ1-1; D possibly corresponds to TRBD1 (6 bases). Germline V gene data show CDR1 as MNHEY and CDR2 as SMNVEV (reference sequence). The CDR3 covers 14 residues. V was shortened by 7 bases and J by 5 bases, with 17 bases between the two germline ends. The CDR3 sequence is CASNPGQPGTEAFF. CDR3 in DNA: TGTGCCAGCAACCCAGGACAGCCGGGGACTGAAGCTTTCTTT.

V usage is TRBV29-1 and J usage is TRBJ2-3; 9 nucleotides agree with TRBD2. The length of the CDR3 is 13 residues. After removal of 6 bases from V and 1 base from J, the junction contained 2 bases not matched to a gene. The germline V gene encodes CDR1 SQVTM and CDR2 ANQGSEA. The CDR3 nucleotides read TGCAGCGTAATAGCGGGGGGCACAGATACGCAGTATTTT. Protein product: CSVIAGGTDTQYF.